Listed here are 28 T cell receptor beta chains from one sample, sequenced in a study of blood T cell repertoires in COVID-19. The repertoire was sequenced with immunoSEQ multiplex PCR; TCRdb's copy has only in-frame clones and lacks some. The repertoire holds roughly 160,000 clones, with 82% as singletons. Sequencing was carried out using PBMCs or T cells enriched from blood (not recorded which). The receptors come from a man in his fifties who had recovered from COVID-19.

The chain carries TRBV5-1 and TRBJ2-3, with TRBD1 matching 9 bases. The CDR3 has 17 residues. Trimming cost V 1 base and J 2 bases; bases outside gene matches: 8. Germline V gene sequence: CDR1 SGHRS, CDR2 YFSETQ. The CDR3 protein is CASSLQGTGRLTDTQYF. The CDR3 DNA follows: TGCGCCAGCAGCTTGCAGGGGACAGGGAGACTCACAGATACGCAGTATTTT.

This clone was seen a single time. The J gene is TRBJ1-5, the V gene TRBV20-1; weak D call: TRBD1 (5 bases). V dropped 3 bases and J dropped 2 bases, with 11 bases sitting between them. Germline CDR1 is DFQATT and CDR2 is SNEGSKA (reference sequence). The CDR3 is 14 residues long. CDR3 protein: CSASQGVGNQPQHF. As DNA, the CDR3 is TGCAGTGCTAGTCAAGGGGTTGGCAATCAGCCCCAGCATTTT.

This clone was detected a few times. The CDR3 loop reads CASSFDRWGDEQYF. In DNA form, the CDR3 reads TGTGCCAGCAGCTTTGACCGCTGGGGAGACGAGCAGTACTTC. The chain links TRBV5-6 to TRBJ2-7, with a tentative D call TRBD2 (5 bases). The V gene's germline CDR1 is SGHDT and CDR2 YYEEEE. The V end lost 2 bases, the J end lost 5 bases, and 14 bases lay between the germline ends. This CDR3 comprises 14 residues. Drawing the rest from reference TRBV5-6 and TRBJ2-7, the complete variable domain is DAGVTQSPTHLIKTRGQQVTLRCSPKSGHDTVSWYQQALGQGPQFIFQYYEEEERQRGNFPDRFSGHQFPNYSSELNVNALLLGDSALYLCASSFDRWGDEQYFGPGTRLTVT.

The J gene is TRBJ2-3, the V gene TRBV7-2; 9 nucleotides align to TRBD2. Per germline, CDR1 SGHTA and CDR2 FQGNSA. The CDR3 totals 13 residues. The V segment lost 4 bases and the J segment 15 bases; nucleotides outside the gene matches: 11. CDR3 sequence: CASSSKERGALYF. CDR3 DNA: TGTGCCAGCAGCTCGAAGGAGCGGGGGGCCTTATATTTT. The complete variable domain, with remaining parts taken from reference TRBV7-2 and TRBJ2-3, reads GAGVSQSPSNKVTEKGKDVELRCDPISGHTALYWYRQSLGQGLEFLIYFQGNSAPDKSGLPSDRFSAERTGGSVSTLTIQRTQQEDSAVYLCASSSKERGALYFGPGTRLTVL.

The V call is TRBV2, the J call TRBJ2-7; 8 bases are shared with TRBD2. CDR1 is SNHLY and CDR2 is FYNNEI in the germline V gene. The CDR3 has 12 residues. Losses at the gene ends were 10 bases for V and 5 bases for J; bases not matched to a gene: 7. This chain's CDR3 is CAIGTGGDEQYF. CDR3 DNA sequence: TGTGCCATAGGGACGGGGGGGGACGAGCAGTACTTC. Using reference TRBV2 and TRBJ2-7 for the parts outside the CDR3, the full variable domain is EPEVTQTPSHQVTQMGQEVILRCVPISNHLYFYWYRQILGQKVEFLVSFYNNEISEKSEIFDDQFSVERPDGSNFTLKIRSTKLEDSAMYFCAIGTGGDEQYFGPGTRLTVT.

The genes are TRBV10-3 and TRBJ2-3; no firm D call. Trimming removed 0 bases at V and 6 bases at J, with 7 bases between. The CDR3 contains 13 residues. Per germline, CDR1 ENHRY and CDR2 SYGVKD. This chain's CDR3 is CAISESVDDTQYF. CDR3 coding DNA: TGTGCCATCAGTGAGTCAGTAGATGATACGCAGTATTTT.

The chain employs TRBV2 and TRBJ1-1, with 10 positions matching TRBD1. Germline trimming cut 2 bases from V and 6 bases from J; bases unmatched to any gene: 3. In germline, CDR1 is SNHLY, CDR2 FYNNEI. The CDR3 loop spans 14 amino acids. The chain's CDR3 is CASSEMGQGSEAFF. The CDR3 nucleotides are TGTGCCAGCAGTGAAATGGGACAGGGGTCTGAAGCTTTCTTT.

CDR3 residues: CAISDPPGLGKGSYEQYF. CDR3 sequence (DNA): TGTGCCATCAGTGACCCACCGGGGTTAGGGAAGGGATCCTACGAGCAGTACTTC. This chain links TRBV10-3 with TRBJ2-7, with D perhaps matching TRBD2 (5 bases). CDR3 size: 18 residues. The V end was cut by 3 bases, the J end by 1 base, with 22 bases between. Germline V gives CDR1 ENHRY, CDR2 SYGVKD.

The CDR3 DNA reads TGTGCCAGCAGTCGCCCTGGGACAGGGGGTATGGTCATTGGCTACACCTTC. It specifies CASSRPGTGGMVIGYTF. The rearrangement links TRBV6-6 to TRBJ1-2, with 11 positions matching TRBD1. The CDR3 loop spans 17 amino acids. Germline lookup yields CDR1 MNHNY and CDR2 SVGAGI (reference sequence). V was clipped by 5 bases and J by 7 bases; unmatched bases: 15.

The chain combines TRBV6-5 with TRBJ1-5, with 8 nucleotides matching TRBD1. The CDR3 runs 14 residues. J was trimmed by 2 bases and V by 6 bases; bases with no gene match: 3. From germline, CDR1 is MNHEY and CDR2 SVGAGI. The CDR3 here is CASRPTGGNQPQHF. In DNA form, the CDR3 reads TGTGCCAGCAGGCCGACAGGGGGCAATCAGCCCCAGCATTTT.

The chain carries TRBV29-1 and TRBJ1-2; TRBD1 agrees at 9 bases. This CDR3 contains 13 residues. In germline, CDR1 is SQVTM, CDR2 ANQGSEA. Losses at the gene ends were 5 bases for V and 2 bases for J; bases not matched to a gene: 3. The CDR3 DNA reads TGCAGCGTTCCAGACAGGGGGAACTATGGCTACACCTTC. This gives the protein CSVPDRGNYGYTF. The complete variable domain, with remaining parts taken from reference TRBV29-1 and TRBJ1-2, reads SAVISQKPSRDICQRGTSLTIQCQVDSQVTMMFWYRQQPGQSLTLIATANQGSEATYESGFVIDKFPISRPNLTFSTLTVSNMSPEDSSIYLCSVPDRGNYGYTFGSGTRLTVV.

The rearrangement links TRBV6-1 to TRBJ2-1; 7 positions agree with TRBD2. Germline lookup yields CDR1 MNHNS and CDR2 SASEGT. J lost 3 bases, V lost 0 bases, and 5 bases had no gene match. There are 16 residues in the CDR3. DNA of the CDR3: TGTGCCAGCAGTGAAGCTTACGGGAGGATCTACAATGAGCAGTTCTTC. It codes for CASSEAYGRIYNEQFF.

This rearrangement joins TRBV5-1 to TRBJ1-6; 7 bases line up with TRBD1. Germline trimming cut 4 bases from V and 9 bases from J; bases unmatched to any gene: 4. Germline lookup yields CDR1 SGHRS and CDR2 YFSETQ. This CDR3 has 13 residues. CDR3 amino acids: CASSPQGSSPLHF. The CDR3 DNA follows: TGCGCCAGCAGCCCACAGGGGAGTTCACCCCTCCACTTT.

The gene calls are TRBV19 and TRBJ2-1, with 8 positions matching TRBD1. The CDR3 has 15 amino acids. Per the germline V gene, CDR1 is LNHDA and CDR2 is SQIVND (reference sequence). J lost 9 bases, V lost 2 bases, and 9 bases had no gene match. CDR3 in amino acids: CASSIRQGAPIEQFF. The CDR3 DNA sequence: TGTGCCAGTAGTATACGGCAGGGGGCGCCGATTGAGCAGTTCTTC.

This clone was counted a few times. The chain has TRBV7-3 and TRBJ1-4, with 11 bases identical to TRBD1. The CDR3 has 16 amino acids. J lost 7 bases, V lost 1 base, and 5 bases had no gene match. The V gene's germline CDR1 is SGHTA and CDR2 FQGTGA. The CDR3 is CASSLIPGQGAEKLFF. The DNA for the CDR3 is TGTGCCAGCAGCTTAATCCCCGGACAGGGGGCTGAAAAACTGTTTTTT.

This clone is a singleton in its sample. The chain combines TRBV5-1 with TRBJ2-2; D ambiguous. Trimming shortened V by 4 bases and J by 3 bases, and 16 bases separated the two germline ends. The CDR3 is 16 amino acids. Germline V gene lookup returns CDR1 SGHRS and CDR2 YFSETQ. The CDR3 is CASSILTPSDTGELFF. The DNA of the CDR3 is TGCGCCAGCAGCATCTTAACTCCATCGGACACCGGGGAGCTGTTTTTT.

V and J are TRBV5-4 and TRBJ1-4; the D gene is possibly TRBD1 (6 bases). Looked up from germline, CDR1 is SGHNT and CDR2 is YYREEE (reference sequence). V shed 4 bases and J shed 4 bases, with 14 bases lying between them. The CDR3 spans 15 residues. The CDR3 reads CASSIPTGRNEKLFF. Here the CDR3 DNA reads TGTGCCAGCAGCATCCCGACAGGCCGTAATGAAAAACTGTTTTTT.

V usage is TRBV2 and J usage is TRBJ1-1; weak D call: TRBD1 (6 bases). V was cut by 4 bases and J by 3 bases, with 21 bases left in between. The CDR3 is 17 residues long. From germline, CDR1 is SNHLY and CDR2 FYNNEI. CDR3 loop: CASSGKRGGARDTEAFF. CDR3 DNA: TGTGCCAGCAGTGGTAAGCGGGGGGGGGCGCGAGACACTGAAGCTTTCTTT.

This chain connects TRBV19 to TRBJ2-1; 9 bases fit TRBD1. This CDR3 region has 15 residues. The germline CDR1 and CDR2 sequences are LNHDA and SQIVND (reference sequence). V was clipped by 3 bases and J by 7 bases; unmatched bases: 7. In DNA form, the CDR3 reads TGTGCCAGTAGTATCGGGACAGGGTTTTTTAATGAGCAGTTCTTC. This codes for CASSIGTGFFNEQFF.

The genes are TRBV24-1 and TRBJ2-1, with unresolved D. The ends were cut back, 3 bases at V and 0 bases at J, with 8 bases in the middle. The CDR3 extends over 15 amino acids. Germline values: CDR1 KGHDR, CDR2 SFDVKD. In DNA, the CDR3 is TGTGCCACCAGTGATCCGAGCGTCTCCTACAATGAGCAGTTCTTC. Its translation: CATSDPSVSYNEQFF.

V and J are TRBV6-5 and TRBJ2-7; the D is unclear. Germline CDR1 is MNHEY and CDR2 is SVGAGI. This CDR3 spans 15 amino acids. With 0 bases removed from V and 1 base from J, the gap between germline ends came to 10 bases. The CDR3 DNA follows: TGTGCCAGCAGTTACTCCGGTCAATTATCCTACGAGCAGTACTTC. Protein: CASSYSGQLSYEQYF.

This clone was seen only a few times. The chain combines TRBV6-6 with TRBJ1-5; D is perhaps TRBD1 (5 bases). Germline V gene data show CDR1 as MNHNY and CDR2 as SVGAGI (reference sequence). The CDR3 runs 15 residues. V was trimmed by 6 bases and J by 7 bases, leaving 19 bases between them. CDR3 sequence reads: CASSAWGDGGQPQHF. CDR3 in DNA: TGTGCCAGCAGCGCCTGGGGGGACGGCGGCCAGCCCCAGCATTTT.

The gene calls are TRBV7-2 and TRBJ2-7, with D unclear. CDR1 and CDR2 from the germline V gene are SGHTA and FQGNSA. V was pared by 3 bases and J by 2 bases, with 8 bases between. The CDR3 spans 13 residues. The CDR3 is CASSFYVTYEQYF. The CDR3 bases are TGTGCCAGCAGCTTCTATGTGACCTACGAGCAGTACTTC. The variable domain in full, completed from reference TRBV7-2 and TRBJ2-7, reads GAGVSQSPSNKVTEKGKDVELRCDPISGHTALYWYRQSLGQGLEFLIYFQGNSAPDKSGLPSDRFSAERTGGSVSTLTIQRTQQEDSAVYLCASSFYVTYEQYFGPGTRLTVT.

CDR3 in DNA: TGTGCCAGCAGCTTCGTCTCCGGGGAGCTGTTTTTT. As protein: CASSFVSGELFF. The chain is built from TRBV7-3 and TRBJ2-2, with no clear D. Trimming shortened V by 3 bases and J by 6 bases, and 5 bases separated the two germline ends. This CDR3 contains 12 residues. Per the germline V gene, CDR1 is SGHTA and CDR2 is FQGTGA. Filled out from reference TRBV7-3 and TRBJ2-2, the complete variable domain reads GAGVSQTPSNKVTEKGKYVELRCDPISGHTALYWYRQSLGQGPEFLIYFQGTGAADDSGLPNDRFFAVRPEGSVSTLKIQRTERGDSAVYLCASSFVSGELFFGEGSRLTVL.

This chain uses TRBV13 with TRBJ1-1; the D is unclear. The V end lost 5 bases, the J end lost 12 bases, and 31 bases lay between the germline ends. CDR3 length equals 17 residues. In germline, CDR1 is PRHDT, CDR2 FYEKMQ (reference sequence). The CDR3 DNA reads as TGTGCCAGCAGCCAACGCACAATACAACCCCGTTCCCCAGGCACTTTCTTT. It is translated as CASSQRTIQPRSPGTFF. The entire variable domain, with the rest obtained from reference TRBV13 and TRBJ1-1, is as follows: AAGVIQSPRHLIKEKRETATLKCYPIPRHDTVYWYQQGPGQDPQFLISFYEKMQSDKGSIPDRFSAQQFSDYHSELNMSSLELGDSALYFCASSQRTIQPRSPGTFFGQGTRLTVV.

The chain combines TRBV3-1 (or the pseudogene TRBV3-2) with TRBJ2-1; TRBD2 aligns across 12 bases. Germline lookup yields CDR1 LGHDT and CDR2 YNNKEL (reference sequence). Unmatched junction bases numbered 4, after V lost 3 bases and J lost 7 bases. There are 15 residues in the CDR3. CDR3 DNA sequence: TGTGCCAGCAGCCAGTGGACTAGCGGGGCAAATGAGCAGTTCTTC. Amino acids: CASSQWTSGANEQFF.

The chain carries TRBV7-2 and TRBJ1-5; perhaps TRBD1 as D (5 bases). Trimming removed 1 base from V and 4 bases from J, with 14 bases in between. CDR3 length: 16 amino acids. Germline V lookup: CDR1 SGHTA, CDR2 FQGNSA. The CDR3 nucleotides read TGTGCCAGCAGCTTAGGCGGCAGTCGACAGAATCAGCCCCAGCATTTT. Protein: CASSLGGSRQNQPQHF.

The rearrangement uses TRBV29-1 and TRBJ2-1; 8 bases are a match to TRBD1. The V gene's germline CDR1 is SQVTM and CDR2 ANQGSEA. The CDR3 extends over 12 amino acids. V shed 8 bases and J 6 bases; nucleotides not matched to a gene: 6. This chain's CDR3 is CSSGQVLNEQFF. The CDR3 DNA follows: TGCAGCTCGGGACAGGTCCTCAATGAGCAGTTCTTC.